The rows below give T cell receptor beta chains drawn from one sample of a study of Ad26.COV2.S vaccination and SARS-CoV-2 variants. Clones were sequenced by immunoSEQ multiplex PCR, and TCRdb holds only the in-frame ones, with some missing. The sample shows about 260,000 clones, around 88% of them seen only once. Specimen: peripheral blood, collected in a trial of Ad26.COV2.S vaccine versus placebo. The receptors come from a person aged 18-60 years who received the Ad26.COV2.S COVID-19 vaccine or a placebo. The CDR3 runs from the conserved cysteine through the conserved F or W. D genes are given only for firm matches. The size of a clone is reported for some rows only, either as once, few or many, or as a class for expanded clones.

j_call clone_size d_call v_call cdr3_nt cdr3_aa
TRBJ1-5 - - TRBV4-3 TGCGCCAGCAGCCAAGCTCAGGGGAGCAATCAGCCCCAGCATTTT CASSQAQGSNQPQHF
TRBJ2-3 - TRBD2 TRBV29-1 TGCAGCGGCGGGACTAGCGCAGCAGATACGCAGTATTTT CSGGTSAADTQYF
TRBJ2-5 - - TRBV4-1 TGCGCCAGCAGCCAAGTCGAGGGTTGGTTAGAGACCCAGTACTTC CASSQVEGWLETQYF
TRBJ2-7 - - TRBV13 TGTGCCAGCAGCCCTCAGACTAGCTCCTACGAGCAGTACTTC CASSPQTSSYEQYF
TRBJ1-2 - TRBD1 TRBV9 TGTGCCAGCAGCGAGGGCGGGACAGCCATTAACTATGGCTACACCTTC CASSEGGTAINYGYTF
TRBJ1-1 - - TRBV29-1 TGCAGCGAAATTGTAGTAAGATCCGGAGCTTTCTTT CSEIVVRSGAFF
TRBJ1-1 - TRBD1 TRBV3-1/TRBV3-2 TGTGCCAGCAGCCCCCACCGGGACAGGGTGGACACTGAAGCTTTCTTT CASSPHRDRVDTEAFF
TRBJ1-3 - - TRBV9 TGTGCCAGCAGCCCCGTGGGAAGAGCCTCTGGAAACACCATATATTTT CASSPVGRASGNTIYF
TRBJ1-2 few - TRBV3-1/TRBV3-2 TGTGCCAGCAGCCCGAAGGGACAAAGGGGCTATGGCTACACCTTC CASSPKGQRGYGYTF
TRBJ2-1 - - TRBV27 TGTGCCAGCAGTTCCGTCAGCGAGCAGTTCTTC CASSSVSEQFF